This T cell receptor beta chain originates from a study of tumor-infiltrating lymphocytes in primary liver carcinoma. From 20-30 mg of unsorted bulk tissue, DNA and RNA were co-extracted together. All patients had surgically resected primary liver carcinoma. This clonotype was observed many times. With a constant-region primer, TCR beta cDNA was made from approximately 450 ng of total RNA. Employing slightly modified ARM-PCR, three nested multiplex PCR rounds were run, and these gave rise to the TCR beta libraries. TRBV1-TRBV30 forward primers paired with a C-beta reverse primer were used in the first two PCR rounds, which ran about 11 cycles each. Using its own MiXCR run on the multiplex PCR reads, TCRdb lists one record per CDR3 protein. The table includes tens of thousands of distinct CDR3 sequences, 75% detected once. This CDR3 has 18 residues. Germline CDR1 reads MGHRA; CDR2 reads YSYEKL. The V end was cut by 0 bases, the J end by 0 bases, with 15 bases between.

The origin of this receptor is a woman aged 25 to 39 with primary liver carcinoma and hepatitis B virus infection. This chain links TRBV4-1 with TRBJ2-1, with D unresolved. The sequenced material came from tumor-adjacent normal liver tissue. This CDR3 is CASSQEWVPQSSYNEQFF. DNA for the CDR3: TGCGCCAGCAGCCAAGAATGGGTCCCCCAGAGCTCCTACAATGAGCAGTTCTTC.